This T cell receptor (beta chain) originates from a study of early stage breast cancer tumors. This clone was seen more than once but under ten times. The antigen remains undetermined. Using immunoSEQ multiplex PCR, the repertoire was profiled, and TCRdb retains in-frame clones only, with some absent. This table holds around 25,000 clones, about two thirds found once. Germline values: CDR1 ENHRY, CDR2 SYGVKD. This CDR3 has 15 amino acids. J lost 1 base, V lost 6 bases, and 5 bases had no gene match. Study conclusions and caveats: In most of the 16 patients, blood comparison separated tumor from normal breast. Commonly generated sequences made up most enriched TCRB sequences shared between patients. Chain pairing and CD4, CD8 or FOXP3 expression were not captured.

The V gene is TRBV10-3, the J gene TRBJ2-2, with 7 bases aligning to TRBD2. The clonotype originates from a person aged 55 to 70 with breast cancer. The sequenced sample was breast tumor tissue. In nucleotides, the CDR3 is TGTGCCATCAGCGCTAGCGGAATGAACACCGGGGAGCTGTTTTTT. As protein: CAISASGMNTGELFF.